This T cell receptor beta chain was recorded in a study of regulatory T cells in long-lasting Graves disease. Construction of the TCR beta libraries employed iRepertoire HTBI primers in conjunction with Arm-PCR of CDR3 regions. TCRdb independently ran MiXCR on the multiplex PCR reads; one entry per CDR3 protein. The sample consists of a few hundred thousand distinct CDR3 sequences, 11% to 15% of them appearing once. As for time point: newly diagnosed GD, antithyroid drugs for less than 3 months. PBMC-extracted RNA yielded the TCR library. This clonotype was counted between two and nine times. The antigen is not known. V was trimmed by 5 bases and J by 11 bases, leaving 13 bases between them. Germline V gives CDR1 LGHDT, CDR2 YNNKEL (reference sequence). This CDR3 is built from 13 residues. General observations from the study: The study found TRBV28, TRBJ1-2 and TRBJ2-5 favored in persistent disease.

This sample also appeared in a second study, on T cells in Graves' hyperthyroidism and ophthalmopathy. That report adds: Diagnosis relied on clinical symptoms, serum thyroxine and TRAb, thyroid ultrasound and orbital computed tomography.

The chain couples TRBV3-1 to TRBJ1-6, with D tentatively TRBD1 (5 bases). This clonotype was obtained from a woman in her forties or fifties with Graves disease. The sequencing used peripheral blood mononuclear cells (PBMCs), collected at new diagnosis, from a patient treated with antithyroid drugs. CDR3 sequence (DNA): TGTGCCAGCAGCGGGGGTCTAGTCGCACCCCTCCACTTT. Translated, it gives CASSGGLVAPLHF.